A few counts support the clone carrying this TCR beta chain. This sample was included in a study of cytomegalovirus exposure and HLA in healthy donors. Profiled with immunoSEQ multiplex PCR; TCRdb holds only in-frame clones, not every one. The sample consists of 200,000 or so clones, approximately 90% of them appearing once. Sequenced: PBMCs. This clonotype was obtained from a woman under 30 in good health and CMV-seronegative.

This chain's CDR3 is CASTTGPGPYGYTF. The CDR3, as DNA: TGTGCCAGCACGACAGGGCCAGGGCCCTATGGCTACACCTTC. V gene TRBV6-5 combines with J gene TRBJ1-2; 7 bases map to TRBD1. Germline-derived CDR1 and CDR2 are MNHEY and SVGAGI. This CDR3 is built from 14 residues. V gave up 7 bases and J gave up 4 bases; unmatched junction bases: 9.